These 26 T cell receptor beta chains share one sample of origin, sequenced in a study of neoadjuvant anti-PD-1 for oral cavity cancer. Only in-frame clones appear in the TCRdb table, and some are missing; sequencing was by immunoSEQ multiplex PCR. The repertoire consists of about 14,000 clones, with around three quarters occurring once and the leading ten covering roughly 3%. The sequencing used PBMCs, collected before nivolumab (anti-PD-1) treatment. These receptor sequences come from a person between 40 and 85 years old with oral cavity squamous cell carcinoma.

Remarks on this clone: At one of its ends the junction is not consistent with the germline gene, which may arise from a read error. The chain joins TRBV6-1 to TRBJ2-7, with TRBD2 identical over 11 bases. Germline V gives CDR1 MNHNS, CDR2 SASEGT. The CDR3 length is 16 residues. CDR3 nucleotides: TGTGCCAGCAGGGAAGATAGCGGGAGGGCCGGTTACGAGCAGTACTTC. Its translation is CASREDSGRAGYEQYF.

This rearrangement joins TRBV9 to TRBJ2-3; 8 nucleotides line up with TRBD2. CDR3 length equals 15 residues. The V segment lost 8 bases and the J segment 3 bases; nucleotides outside the gene matches: 11. Germline lookup yields CDR1 SGDLS and CDR2 YYNGEE. The CDR3 here is CASTLGTRGTDTQYF. In nucleotides, the CDR3 is TGTGCCAGTACCCTCGGGACTAGGGGAACAGATACGCAGTATTTT.

V gene TRBV4-2 combines with J gene TRBJ2-7; TRBD2 aligns across 9 bases. Germline CDR1 and CDR2: LGHNA and YNFKEQ. The CDR3 extends over 14 amino acids. Trimming at V came to 0 bases and at J to 6 bases, leaving 3 bases not matched to a gene. CDR3 coding DNA: TGTGCCAGCAGCCAAGAGGGACTAGCCCCCGAGCAGTACTTC. This codes for CASSQEGLAPEQYF.

This chain links TRBV28 with TRBJ1-5, with D possibly TRBD1 on 5 matching bases. Trimming shortened V by 7 bases and J by 0 bases, and 25 bases separated the two germline ends. Germline V gene lookup returns CDR1 MDHEN and CDR2 SYDVKM. The CDR3 is 19 residues long. In nucleotides, the CDR3 is TGTGCCAGCACCACATGGGGCAGAATCCGAAATTTTAGCAATCAGCCCCAGCATTTT. Protein sequence: CASTTWGRIRNFSNQPQHF.

This clone came up a few times. The chain carries TRBV19 and TRBJ1-2, with 7 bases aligning to TRBD1. The J segment lost 4 bases and the V segment lost 10 bases, leaving 15 bases of the junction unmatched. Germline-derived CDR1 and CDR2 are LNHDA and SQIVND (reference sequence). The CDR3 sequence is 15 residues long. For the CDR3, the DNA is TGTGCCACCCGGGACAGTATAGGGCGGGGCTATGGCTACACCTTC. Translated, it gives CATRDSIGRGYGYTF.

This chain uses TRBV27 with TRBJ2-7; a weak D match, TRBD1 (5 bases). Trimming removed 2 bases at V and 7 bases at J, with 12 bases between. From germline, CDR1 is MNHEY and CDR2 SMNVEV (reference sequence). The CDR3 has 13 residues. The CDR3 loop reads CASSLTRAEEQYF. The CDR3 DNA reads TGTGCCAGCAGTTTAACCAGGGCTGAGGAGCAGTACTTC.

This clone was seen a handful of times. The chain links TRBV19 to TRBJ1-5; D is uncertain. Germline loops: CDR1 LNHDA, CDR2 SQIVND (reference sequence). Trimming left V 6 bases short and J 1 base short, with 16 bases between. The CDR3 spans 16 residues. CDR3 coding DNA: TGTGCCAGTAGCCCGTGGAGGGTTTCGAGCAATCAGCCCCAGCATTTT. This translates into CASSPWRVSSNQPQHF.

The chain combines TRBV6-1 with TRBJ1-2; D perhaps matches TRBD1 (5 bases). V was trimmed by 2 bases and J by 5 bases, leaving 12 bases between them. CDR3 length: 14 amino acids. Germline V gives CDR1 MNHNS, CDR2 SASEGT. DNA for the CDR3: TGTGCCAGCAGTGAACTTTTCGGGACTTATGGCTACACCTTC. This gives the protein CASSELFGTYGYTF.

V usage is TRBV7-3 and J usage is TRBJ2-4; possibly TRBD1 for D (6 bases). Trimming removed 6 bases from V and 10 bases from J, with 16 bases in between. CDR3 length equals 13 residues. Germline assignment: CDR1 SGHTA and CDR2 FQGTGA. CDR3: CASSFGQTAIQYF. The CDR3 region has the DNA TGTGCCAGCAGTTTTGGACAGACGGCGATTCAGTACTTC.

This clone was counted a single time. This sequence joins TRBV7-3 and TRBJ2-5, with D possibly TRBD1 on 6 matching bases. The V and J ends lost 0 bases and 1 base respectively, with 6 bases between them. Germline loops: CDR1 SGHTA, CDR2 FQGTGA. CDR3 length: 14 residues. Written as DNA, the CDR3 is TGTGCCAGCAGCTTAACAGGGGGCCAAGAGACCCAGTACTTC. Translation: CASSLTGGQETQYF.

V usage is TRBV7-9 and J usage is TRBJ2-3, with a possible D match to TRBD1 (5 bases). The V end was cut by 5 bases, the J end by 6 bases, with 6 bases between. Germline loops: CDR1 SEHNR, CDR2 FQNEAQ (reference sequence). The CDR3 has 11 amino acids. For the CDR3, the DNA is TGTGCCAGCAGCCACAGGGATACGCAGTATTTT. Its translation is CASSHRDTQYF.

The chain uses TRBV6-4 and TRBJ2-3; possibly TRBD2 for D (6 bases). This CDR3 has 13 residues. Germline V gene sequence: CDR1 MRHNA, CDR2 SNTAGT. Trimming shortened V by 8 bases and J by 2 bases, and 11 bases separated the two germline ends. DNA for the CDR3: TGTGCCAGCGGGGCGGGGCACACAGATACGCAGTATTTT. This translates into CASGAGHTDTQYF.

The V gene is TRBV6-6, the J gene TRBJ2-1; TRBD2 matches 8 bases. Unmatched junction bases numbered 12, after V lost 11 bases and J lost 9 bases. Germline V gene data show CDR1 as MNHNY and CDR2 as SVGAGI (reference sequence). The CDR3 is 13 residues long. This chain's CDR3 is CAGSTSGPGEQFF. CDR3 coding DNA: TGTGCCGGATCCACTAGCGGTCCCGGTGAGCAGTTCTTC.

This chain connects TRBV5-1 to TRBJ1-6; D is unclear. The CDR3 runs to 16 residues. Germline-derived CDR1 and CDR2 are SGHRS and YFSETQ. V lost 0 bases and J 0 bases, leaving 7 bases between the germline ends. This CDR3 is CASSLDSNSYNSPLHF. The CDR3 region has the DNA TGCGCCAGCAGCTTGGATTCCAACTCCTATAATTCACCCCTCCACTTT.

This chain links TRBV2 with TRBJ2-5; either TRBD1 or TRBD2 may fit D (6 bases each). Germline V gene lookup returns CDR1 SNHLY and CDR2 FYNNEI. Between the trimmed V and J ends, which lost 7 bases and 4 bases, there was a span of 16 bases. This CDR3 contains 14 residues. The CDR3 loop reads CASTLAGTSETQYF. In DNA form, the CDR3 reads TGTGCCAGCACCTTGGCGGGGACATCAGAGACCCAGTACTTC.

The rearrangement uses TRBV6-5 and TRBJ2-5; the D gene is possibly TRBD2 (6 bases). Germline lookup yields CDR1 MNHEY and CDR2 SVGAGI. The CDR3 sequence is 14 residues long. Trimming stripped 6 bases from V and 4 bases from J, with 15 bases between. CDR3 sequence (DNA): TGTGCCAGCAGACCACTGCGGAGGGTAGAGACCCAGTACTTC. Amino acid sequence: CASRPLRRVETQYF.

The chain employs TRBV5-1 and TRBJ2-7; D is possibly TRBD1 (5 bases). V shed 4 bases and J shed 5 bases, with 19 bases lying between them. CDR3 length: 15 amino acids. Germline CDR1 SGHRS, CDR2 YFSETQ. CDR3 nucleotides: TGCGCCAGCAGCCCACACAGGCCTCTGTACCACGAGCAGTACTTC. It translates to CASSPHRPLYHEQYF. The entire variable domain, with the rest obtained from reference TRBV5-1 and TRBJ2-7, is as follows: KAGVTQTPRYLIKTRGQQVTLSCSPISGHRSVSWYQQTPGQGLQFLFEYFSETQRNKGNFPGRFSGRQFSNSRSEMNVSTLELGDSALYLCASSPHRPLYHEQYFGPGTRLTVT.

Only a few counts were recorded for this clone. The J gene is TRBJ2-3, the V gene TRBV5-5; tentatively, D is TRBD2 (5 bases). Trimming shortened V by 0 bases and J by 6 bases, and 17 bases separated the two germline ends. Germline V CDR1 and CDR2: SGHKS, YYEKEE (reference sequence). The length of the CDR3 is 16 residues. The CDR3 nucleotides read TGTGCCAGCAGCTTGGATCTTAGCGCCAAAGGGGATACGCAGTATTTT. It codes for CASSLDLSAKGDTQYF.

V and J are TRBV4-1 and TRBJ1-2; 8 bases fit TRBD1. The trim removed 1 base at V and 1 base at J, leaving 8 bases unmatched. The CDR3 is 17 amino acids. The germline CDR1 and CDR2 sequences are MGHRA and YSYEKL. CDR3 sequence: CASSQGGGTGLNYGYTF. The CDR3 region has the DNA TGCGCCAGCAGCCAAGGGGGAGGGACAGGCCTTAACTATGGCTACACCTTC.

The rearrangement joins TRBV7-3 to TRBJ1-5; D not certain. Trimming shortened V by 5 bases and J by 0 bases, and 23 bases separated the two germline ends. The germline V gene encodes CDR1 SGHTA and CDR2 FQGTGA. This CDR3 region has 19 residues. CDR3 loop: CASSPEVAPSLNSNQPQHF. The DNA for the CDR3 is TGTGCCAGCAGCCCAGAGGTGGCTCCAAGTCTAAATAGCAATCAGCCCCAGCATTTT.

The chain is built from TRBV7-9 and TRBJ2-5, with a possible D match to TRBD1 (6 bases). Germline values: CDR1 SEHNR, CDR2 FQNEAQ (reference sequence). This CDR3 is built from 16 residues. V was clipped by 4 bases and J by 5 bases, with 20 bases between them. The CDR3 loop is CASSSGRDNPWETQYF. The CDR3 nucleotides read TGTGCCAGCAGCTCAGGACGGGACAACCCTTGGGAGACCCAGTACTTC.

The CDR3 DNA reads TGTGCCAGCAGCTCGGTTGGTGGGTCGTTGTATTTT. Translating it yields CASSSVGGSLYF. The rearrangement uses TRBV7-3 and TRBJ2-3; D gene unclear. The CDR3 is 12 residues long. The V gene's germline CDR1 is SGHTA and CDR2 FQGTGA. Between the trimmed V and J ends, which lost 4 bases and 14 bases, there was a span of 16 bases.

The chain couples TRBV28 to TRBJ2-7, with D possibly TRBD2 on 5 matching bases. V shed 5 bases and J shed 5 bases, with 16 bases lying between them. Germline assignment: CDR1 MDHEN and CDR2 SYDVKM. This CDR3 spans 14 amino acids. In nucleotides, the CDR3 is TGTGCCAGCAGTCTTACATGGCGGGTCAACGAGCAGTACTTC. Translation gives CASSLTWRVNEQYF.

CDR3 sequence: CASSLGLAGFADTQYF. The CDR3 bases are TGCGCCAGCAGCTTGGGACTAGCGGGATTCGCAGATACGCAGTATTTT. The chain links TRBV5-1 to TRBJ2-3, with 11 positions matching TRBD2. This CDR3 is built from 16 residues. After removal of 0 bases from V and 4 bases from J, the junction contained 4 bases not matched to a gene. The V gene's germline CDR1 is SGHRS and CDR2 YFSETQ.

The V and J genes are TRBV7-9 and TRBJ2-7, with D tentatively TRBD1 or TRBD2 (6 bases each). The CDR3 extends over 15 amino acids. Trimming removed 5 bases from V and 7 bases from J, with 21 bases in between. Germline loops: CDR1 SEHNR, CDR2 FQNEAQ (reference sequence). CDR3 bases: TGTGCCAGCAGCGTGGGGGCTAGCGTTTGGACTGAGCAGTACTTC. This translates into CASSVGASVWTEQYF.

The rearrangement links TRBV7-8 to TRBJ2-1; possible D gene TRBD2, 6 bases. V was shortened by 1 base and J by 0 bases, with 16 bases between the two germline ends. Germline CDR1 reads SGHVS; CDR2 reads FQNEAQ. The CDR3 consists of 18 residues. This CDR3 reads CASSLGRLALTSYNEQFF. CDR3 in DNA: TGTGCCAGCAGCTTAGGGCGGCTAGCGTTAACCTCCTACAATGAGCAGTTCTTC. The whole variable domain, filled in from reference TRBV7-8 and TRBJ2-1, reads GAGVSQSPRYKVAKRGQDVALRCDPISGHVSLFWYQQALGQGPEFLTYFQNEAQLDKSGLPSDRFFAERPEGSVSTLKIQRTQQEDSAVYLCASSLGRLALTSYNEQFFGPGTRLTVL.